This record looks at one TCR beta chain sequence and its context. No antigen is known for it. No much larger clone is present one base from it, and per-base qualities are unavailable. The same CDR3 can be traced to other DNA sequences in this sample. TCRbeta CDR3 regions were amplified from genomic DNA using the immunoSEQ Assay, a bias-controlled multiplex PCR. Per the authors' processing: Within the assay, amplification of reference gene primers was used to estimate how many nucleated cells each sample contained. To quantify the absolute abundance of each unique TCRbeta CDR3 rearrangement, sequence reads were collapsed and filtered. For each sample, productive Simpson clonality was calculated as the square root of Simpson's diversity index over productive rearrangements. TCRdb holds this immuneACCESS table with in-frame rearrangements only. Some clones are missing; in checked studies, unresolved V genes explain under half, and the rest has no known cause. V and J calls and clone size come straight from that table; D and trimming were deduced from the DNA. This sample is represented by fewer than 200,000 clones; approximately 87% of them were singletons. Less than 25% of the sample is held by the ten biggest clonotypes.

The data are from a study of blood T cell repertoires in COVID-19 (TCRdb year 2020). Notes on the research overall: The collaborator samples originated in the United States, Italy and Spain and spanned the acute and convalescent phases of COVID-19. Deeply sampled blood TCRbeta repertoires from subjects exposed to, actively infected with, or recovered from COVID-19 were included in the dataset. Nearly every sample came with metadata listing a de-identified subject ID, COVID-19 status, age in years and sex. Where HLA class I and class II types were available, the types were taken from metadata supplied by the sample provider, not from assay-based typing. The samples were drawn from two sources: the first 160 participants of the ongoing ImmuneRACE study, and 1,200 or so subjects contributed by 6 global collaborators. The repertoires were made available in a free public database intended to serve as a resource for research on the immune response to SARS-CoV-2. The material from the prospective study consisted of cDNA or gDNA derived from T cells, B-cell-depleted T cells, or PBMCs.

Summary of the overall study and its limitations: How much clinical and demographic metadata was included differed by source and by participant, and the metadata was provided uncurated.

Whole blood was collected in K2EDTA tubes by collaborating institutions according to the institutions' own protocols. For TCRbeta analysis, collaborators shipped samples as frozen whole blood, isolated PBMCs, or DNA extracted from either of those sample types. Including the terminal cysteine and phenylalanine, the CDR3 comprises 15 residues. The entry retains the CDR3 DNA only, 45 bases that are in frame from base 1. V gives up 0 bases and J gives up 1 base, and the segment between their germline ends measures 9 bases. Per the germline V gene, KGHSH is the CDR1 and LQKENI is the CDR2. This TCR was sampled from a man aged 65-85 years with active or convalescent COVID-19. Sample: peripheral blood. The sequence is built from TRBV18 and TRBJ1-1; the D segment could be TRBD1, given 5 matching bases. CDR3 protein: CASSPPTGANTEAFF. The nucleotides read TGTGCCAGCTCACCACCCACAGGAGCGAACACTGAAGCTTTCTTT.